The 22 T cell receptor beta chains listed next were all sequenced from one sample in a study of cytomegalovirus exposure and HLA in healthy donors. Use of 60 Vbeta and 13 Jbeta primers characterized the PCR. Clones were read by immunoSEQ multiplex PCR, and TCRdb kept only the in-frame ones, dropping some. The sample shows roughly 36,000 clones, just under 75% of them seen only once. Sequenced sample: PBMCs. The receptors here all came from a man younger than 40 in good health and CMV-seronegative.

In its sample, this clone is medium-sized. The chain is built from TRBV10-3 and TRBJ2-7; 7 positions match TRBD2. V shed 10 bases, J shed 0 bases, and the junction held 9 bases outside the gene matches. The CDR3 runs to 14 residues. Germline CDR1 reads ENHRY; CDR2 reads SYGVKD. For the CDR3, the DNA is TGTGCCACCCAACTAGCGTCAAGCTCCTACGAGCAGTACTTC. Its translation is CATQLASSSYEQYF.

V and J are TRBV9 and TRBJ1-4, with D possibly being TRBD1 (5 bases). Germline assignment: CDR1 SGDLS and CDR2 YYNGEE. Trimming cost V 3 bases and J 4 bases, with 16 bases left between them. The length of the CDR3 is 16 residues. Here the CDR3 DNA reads TGTGCCAGCAGCGCTTCGGGGGGGACCTTTAATGAAAAACTGTTTTTT. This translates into CASSASGGTFNEKLFF.

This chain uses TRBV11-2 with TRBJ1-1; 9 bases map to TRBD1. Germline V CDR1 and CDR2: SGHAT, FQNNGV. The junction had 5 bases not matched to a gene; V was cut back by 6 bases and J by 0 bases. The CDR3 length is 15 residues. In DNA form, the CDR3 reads TGTGCCAGCAGTAGGACAGGGGCATTGAACACTGAAGCTTTCTTT. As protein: CASSRTGALNTEAFF.

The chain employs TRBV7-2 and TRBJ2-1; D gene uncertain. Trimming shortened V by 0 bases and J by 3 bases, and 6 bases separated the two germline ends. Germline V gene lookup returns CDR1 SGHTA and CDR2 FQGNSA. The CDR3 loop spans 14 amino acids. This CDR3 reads CASSLASVYNEQFF. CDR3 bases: TGTGCCAGCAGCTTAGCTAGTGTCTACAATGAGCAGTTCTTC.

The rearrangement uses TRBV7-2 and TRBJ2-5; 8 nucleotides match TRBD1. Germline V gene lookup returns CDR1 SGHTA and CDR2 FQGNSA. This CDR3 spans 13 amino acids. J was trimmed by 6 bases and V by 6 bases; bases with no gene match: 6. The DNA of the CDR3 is TGTGCCAGCAGTTCGTCAGGGGGCCAGACCCAGTACTTC. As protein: CASSSSGGQTQYF.

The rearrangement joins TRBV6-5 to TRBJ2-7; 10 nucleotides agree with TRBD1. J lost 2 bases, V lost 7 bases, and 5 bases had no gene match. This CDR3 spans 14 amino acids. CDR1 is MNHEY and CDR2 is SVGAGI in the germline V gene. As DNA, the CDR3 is TGTGCCAGCACCAGGGACAGGGGAGCCTACGAGCAGTACTTC. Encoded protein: CASTRDRGAYEQYF.

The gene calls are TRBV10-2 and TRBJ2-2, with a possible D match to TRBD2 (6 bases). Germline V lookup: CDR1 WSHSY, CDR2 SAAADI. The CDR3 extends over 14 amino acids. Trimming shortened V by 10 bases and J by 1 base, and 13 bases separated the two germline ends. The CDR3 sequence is CATRTGGNTGELFF. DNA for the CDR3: TGCGCCACCCGTACCGGGGGGAACACCGGGGAGCTGTTTTTT.

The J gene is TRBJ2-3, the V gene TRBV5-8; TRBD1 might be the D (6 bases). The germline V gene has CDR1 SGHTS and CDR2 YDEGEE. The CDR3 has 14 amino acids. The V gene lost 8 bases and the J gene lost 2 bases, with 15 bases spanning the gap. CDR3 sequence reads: CASTSGTNTDTQYF. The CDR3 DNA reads TGTGCCAGTACCTCCGGGACAAACACAGATACGCAGTATTTT.

The CDR3 reads CASVGGAPSYEQYF. The CDR3 nucleotides are TGTGCCAGCGTAGGAGGGGCCCCCTCCTACGAGCAGTACTTC. The J gene is TRBJ2-7, the V gene TRBV28, with a possible D match to TRBD2 (6 bases). Germline values: CDR1 MDHEN, CDR2 SYDVKM. Trimming removed 8 bases at V and 0 bases at J, with 14 bases between. CDR3 length equals 14 residues. Using reference TRBV28 and TRBJ2-7 for the parts outside the CDR3, the full variable domain is DVKVTQSSRYLVKRTGEKVFLECVQDMDHENMFWYRQDPGLGLRLIYFSYDVKMKEKGDIPEGYSVSREKKERFSLILESASTNQTSMYLCASVGGAPSYEQYFGPGTRLTVT.

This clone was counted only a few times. DNA of the CDR3: TGTGCCAGCAGCCAGCAGGGGGCTAGCAATCAGCCCCAGCATTTT. It specifies CASSQQGASNQPQHF. This chain joins TRBV4-2 and TRBJ1-5, with 8 nucleotides matching TRBD1. The CDR3 consists of 15 residues. The germline V gene has CDR1 LGHNA and CDR2 YNFKEQ. Trimming at V came to 3 bases and at J to 0 bases, leaving 1 base not matched to a gene.

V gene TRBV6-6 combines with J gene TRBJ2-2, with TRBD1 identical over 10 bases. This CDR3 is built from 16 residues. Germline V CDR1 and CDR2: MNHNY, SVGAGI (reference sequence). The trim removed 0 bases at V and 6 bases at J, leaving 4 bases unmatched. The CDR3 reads CASSYSSGQGPGELFF. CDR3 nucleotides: TGTGCCAGCAGTTACTCGTCGGGACAGGGGCCCGGGGAGCTGTTTTTT.

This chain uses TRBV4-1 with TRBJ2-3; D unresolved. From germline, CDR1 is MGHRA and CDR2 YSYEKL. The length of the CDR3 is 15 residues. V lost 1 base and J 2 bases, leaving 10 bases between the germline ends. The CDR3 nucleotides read TGCGCCAGCAGCCAAGTGGGCAGTTACACAGATACGCAGTATTTT. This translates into CASSQVGSYTDTQYF.

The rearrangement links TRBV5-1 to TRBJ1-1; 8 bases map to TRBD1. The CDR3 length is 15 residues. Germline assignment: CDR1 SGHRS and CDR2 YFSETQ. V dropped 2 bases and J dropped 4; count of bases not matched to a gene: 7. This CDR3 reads CASSFRFQGATEAFF. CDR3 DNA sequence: TGCGCCAGCAGCTTCCGGTTTCAGGGGGCCACTGAAGCTTTCTTT.

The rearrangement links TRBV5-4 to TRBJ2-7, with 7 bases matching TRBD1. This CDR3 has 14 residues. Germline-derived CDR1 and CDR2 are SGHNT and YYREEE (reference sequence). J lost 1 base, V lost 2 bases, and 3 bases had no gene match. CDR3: CASSFGQDSYEQYF. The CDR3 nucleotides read TGTGCCAGCAGCTTCGGACAGGATTCCTACGAGCAGTACTTC.

The CDR3 spells CASSLSQEATEAFF. The CDR3 DNA reads as TGTGCCAGCAGCTTGTCGCAAGAGGCCACTGAAGCTTTCTTT. This chain joins TRBV7-9 and TRBJ1-1; no definite D call. CDR3 length: 14 residues. Germline V lookup: CDR1 SEHNR, CDR2 FQNEAQ (reference sequence). V dropped 3 bases and J dropped 4 bases, with 12 bases sitting between them.

CDR3 protein: CASSLTAYLNTGELFF. DNA of the CDR3: TGTGCCAGCAGTCTCACAGCCTACCTAAACACCGGGGAGCTGTTTTTT. V is TRBV7-8 and J is TRBJ2-2, with D uncertain. Looked up from germline, CDR1 is SGHVS and CDR2 is FQNEAQ. Trimming left V 6 bases short and J 2 bases short, with 16 bases between. The CDR3 is 16 amino acids.

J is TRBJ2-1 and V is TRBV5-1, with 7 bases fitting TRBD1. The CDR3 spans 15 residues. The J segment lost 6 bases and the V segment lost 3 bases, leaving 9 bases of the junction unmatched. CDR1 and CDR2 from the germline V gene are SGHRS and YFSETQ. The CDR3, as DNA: TGCGCCAGCAGCTCGCAGACAGGGTCCCCCAATGAGCAGTTCTTC. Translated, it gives CASSSQTGSPNEQFF.

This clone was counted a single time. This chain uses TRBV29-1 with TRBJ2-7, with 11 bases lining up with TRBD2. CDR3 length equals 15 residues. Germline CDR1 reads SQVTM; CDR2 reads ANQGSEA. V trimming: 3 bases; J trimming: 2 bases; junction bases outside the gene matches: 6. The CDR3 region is CSVDGTSGNTYEQYF. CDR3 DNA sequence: TGCAGCGTTGACGGGACTAGCGGAAACACCTACGAGCAGTACTTC.

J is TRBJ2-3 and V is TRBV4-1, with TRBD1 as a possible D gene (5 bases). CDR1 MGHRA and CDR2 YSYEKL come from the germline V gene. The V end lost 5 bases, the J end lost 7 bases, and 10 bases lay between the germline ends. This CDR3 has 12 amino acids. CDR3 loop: CASSNDRNTQYF. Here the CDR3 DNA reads TGCGCCAGCAGCAACGACAGAAATACGCAGTATTTT.

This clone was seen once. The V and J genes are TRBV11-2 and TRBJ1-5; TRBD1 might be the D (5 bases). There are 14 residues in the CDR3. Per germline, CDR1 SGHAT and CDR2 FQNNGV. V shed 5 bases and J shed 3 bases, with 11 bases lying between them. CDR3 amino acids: CASSLGGVNQPQHF. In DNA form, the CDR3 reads TGTGCCAGCAGCCTTGGGGGGGTCAATCAGCCCCAGCATTTT.

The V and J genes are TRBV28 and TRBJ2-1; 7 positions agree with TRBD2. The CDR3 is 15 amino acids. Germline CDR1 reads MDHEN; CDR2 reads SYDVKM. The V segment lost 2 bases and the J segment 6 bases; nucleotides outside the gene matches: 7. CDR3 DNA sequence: TGTGCCAGCAGTTTAGGAGGGACTACCCCCAATGAGCAGTTCTTC. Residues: CASSLGGTTPNEQFF.

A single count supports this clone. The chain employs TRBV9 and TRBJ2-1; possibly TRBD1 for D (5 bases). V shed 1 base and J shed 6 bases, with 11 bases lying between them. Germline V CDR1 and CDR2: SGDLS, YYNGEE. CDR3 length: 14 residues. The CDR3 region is CASSVQGSANEQFF. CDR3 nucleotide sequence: TGTGCCAGCAGCGTACAGGGCTCAGCCAATGAGCAGTTCTTC.